This T cell receptor beta chain appears in the sequencing data of a study of T cell responses to AZD1222 COVID-19 vaccine. The study's findings and limits: Repertoires were obtained solely post-peak T cell response. Spike was spanned by vaccine-associated CD4 TCRs, which were dominant at 160-218 and 743-854. Clonal diversity may have been underestimated in mostly white British donors.

Regarding this clone: Its antigen remains unknown.

Some clones are missing from TCRdb's copy, which holds only in-frame ones; the method was immunoSEQ multiplex PCR. This table holds some 74,000 clones, about 85% found once. Germline V gene lookup returns CDR1 SGHRS and CDR2 YFSETQ. V shed 4 bases, J shed 2 bases, and the junction held 8 bases outside the gene matches. This CDR3 comprises 16 residues. Timing groups of about 4 and about 12 weeks for second doses were pooled. The starting material was peripheral blood, obtained 28 days after the second AZD1222 dose. V is TRBV5-1 and J is TRBJ2-7; 11 bases agree with TRBD1. The clonotype was recovered from an adult who received the AZD1222 COVID-19 vaccine. The CDR3 DNA reads TGCGCCAGCAGCGAGGGACAGGGGGACCCCACCTACGAGCAGTACTTC. The encoded protein is CASSEGQGDPTYEQYF.